The source of this TCR beta chain is a study of T cell clonotyping in hematopoietic cell transplantation. The method was immunoSEQ multiplex PCR; TCRdb's version includes in-frame clones alone and lacks a portion of them. The sample lists about 36,000 clones, 88% seen once, with under 2.5% in the top ten. The germline CDR1 and CDR2 sequences are SGHTA and FQGTGA. This CDR3 is 17 amino acids long. V lost 5 bases, J lost 7 bases, and 24 bases lay in between. Study results and caveats: Pathologically expanded recipient clonotypes increased progressively from day 30 to day 180 as diversity fell. Higher Inverse Simpson Index values in graft donor and pretransplant recipient predicted broader posttransplant TCR diversity. At the given depth, recipient repertoires were over 97% de novo clonotypes.

A note on this clone: Its antigen is undetermined.

The sequence was obtained from a woman aged 40 to 50 in good health. Some clones in this sample may be carry-over from other donors' samples. The chain combines TRBV7-3 with TRBJ2-1; D possibly corresponds to TRBD1 (6 bases). The sequenced sample was peripheral blood mononuclear cells. The DNA for the CDR3 is TGTGCCAGCAGCCCCCTGGGACATTCCCCCCCGGGAAATGAGCAGTTCTTC. Protein product: CASSPLGHSPPGNEQFF.